Following are 21 T cell receptor beta chains from one sample sequenced in a study of T cells expressing NK-cell markers. From its re-call of the 5' RACE reads, TCRdb lists each CDR3 protein once, without DNA. This sample's clone table lists about 160,000 distinct CDR3 sequences. What was sequenced was blood T cells: a sorted CD56 or NKG2C T cell subset, CD4+ or CD8+ T cells, or bulk PBMC T cells (not recorded which). The source of these receptors is a man aged 18-70 years in good health.

The chain has TRBV7-9 and TRBJ2-1; TCRdb names TRBD1, which stays unverified in the absence of DNA. From germline, CDR1 is SEHNR and CDR2 FQNEAQ (reference sequence). The CDR3 runs 15 residues. The CDR3 sequence: CASSNRQGLNNEQFF.

The chain links TRBV2 to TRBJ1-2; TCRdb calls TRBD1, which cannot be checked without DNA. The CDR3 is 13 amino acids. Germline V gene data show CDR1 as SNHLY and CDR2 as FYNNEI. CDR3 in amino acids: CATTGTGNYGYTF.

The J gene is TRBJ2-1, the V gene TRBV9; checking the TCRdb D call of TRBD1 is not possible without DNA. CDR1 is SGDLS, CDR2 YYNGEE, per germline. The CDR3 runs to 15 residues. The CDR3 sequence is CASSGSGRREDEQFF.

The chain links TRBV11-1 to TRBJ2-1; as DNA is missing, the TRBD1 call by TCRdb cannot be tested. The CDR3 has 15 residues. Germline V gene lookup returns CDR1 SGHAT and CDR2 FQDESV (reference sequence). CDR3 sequence: CASTQGVGSYNEQFF.

The chain links TRBV6-1 to TRBJ2-1. The CDR3 is 16 residues long. Germline V gives CDR1 MNHNS, CDR2 SASEGT. The CDR3 spells CASSDRWESSYNEQFF.

The V call is TRBV6-5, the J call TRBJ2-3; lacking DNA, the TRBD1 call made by TCRdb goes unchecked. This CDR3 has 16 amino acids. Looked up from germline, CDR1 is MNHEY and CDR2 is SVGAGI. The CDR3 region is CASSSEGGPGTDTQYF.

The rearrangement links TRBV7-3 to TRBJ2-3. From germline, CDR1 is SGHTA and CDR2 FQGTGA. The CDR3 contains 13 residues. The CDR3 is CASSFGGQDTQYF. Drawing the rest from reference TRBV7-3 and TRBJ2-3, the complete variable domain is GAGVSQTPSNKVTEKGKYVELRCDPISGHTALYWYRQSLGQGPEFLIYFQGTGAADDSGLPNDRFFAVRPEGSVSTLKIQRTERGDSAVYLCASSFGGQDTQYFGPGTRLTVL.

This rearrangement joins TRBV3-1 to TRBJ2-1; TCRdb picks TRBD2, but there is no DNA to check that call. The CDR3 runs to 16 residues. CDR1 and CDR2 (germline): LGHDT, YNNKEL (reference sequence). CDR3 region: CASSQVGLAGYNEQFF.

The chain recombines TRBV27 with TRBJ2-1; as DNA is missing, the TRBD1 call by TCRdb cannot be tested. The CDR3 has 14 residues. Germline assignment: CDR1 MNHEY and CDR2 SMNVEV (reference sequence). The CDR3 region is CASTKGGGRVEQFF.

The V gene is TRBV5-4, the J gene TRBJ2-3; TCRdb designates TRBD2, a call that cannot be tested without DNA. Germline V gives CDR1 SGHNT, CDR2 YYREEE (reference sequence). This CDR3 contains 16 residues. The CDR3 sequence: CASSLAGLAGGDTQYF.

The rearrangement links TRBV7-8 to TRBJ2-2; the D call from TCRdb, TRBD2, cannot be confirmed without DNA. CDR3 length: 14 residues. The V gene's germline CDR1 is SGHVS and CDR2 FQNEAQ. This chain's CDR3 is CARSEGPEAGELFF. Together with reference TRBV7-8 and TRBJ2-2, the CDR3 gives the full variable domain: GAGVSQSPRYKVAKRGQDVALRCDPISGHVSLFWYQQALGQGPEFLTYFQNEAQLDKSGLPSDRFFAERPEGSVSTLKIQRTQQEDSAVYLCARSEGPEAGELFFGEGSRLTVL.

V usage is TRBV4-2 and J usage is TRBJ2-3; TCRdb's D call of TRBD1 is untestable without DNA. In germline, CDR1 is LGHNA, CDR2 YNFKEQ. The CDR3 totals 19 residues. The CDR3 loop reads CASSPQIGGEKVSTDTQYF.

This chain uses TRBV10-3 with TRBJ2-7; TCRdb reports TRBD2, a call that lacks DNA to check it against. Germline V gene data show CDR1 as ENHRY and CDR2 as SYGVKD. The CDR3 length is 15 residues. This CDR3 reads CAISPGSGVSYEQYF.

The chain recombines TRBV6-4 with TRBJ1-1; the TCRdb call, TRBD1, lacks DNA for checking. Germline loops: CDR1 MRHNA, CDR2 SNTAGT. The CDR3 runs 19 residues. CDR3 in amino acids: CASRPRGGWEKYTNTEAFF.

V is TRBV2 and J is TRBJ2-2; TCRdb's assignment of TRBD1 cannot be checked, as there is no DNA. Germline CDR1 and CDR2: SNHLY and FYNNEI. The CDR3 contains 17 residues. This CDR3 reads CASSEGSLQGDTGELFF.

The genes are TRBV6-1 and TRBJ1-1; TCRdb indicates TRBD1, and absent DNA this call remains unverified. The V gene's germline CDR1 is MNHNS and CDR2 SASEGT. The CDR3 extends over 17 amino acids. The CDR3: CASSLLPDRGHRTEAFF.

The rearrangement joins TRBV6-4 to TRBJ2-2. The length of the CDR3 is 14 residues. Per the germline V gene, CDR1 is MRHNA and CDR2 is SNTAGT. The CDR3 loop reads CASSDSSATGELFF.

The chain carries TRBV12-3 or TRBV12-4 and TRBJ2-5; TCRdb outputs TRBD2, but without DNA this stays unchecked. This CDR3 has 15 amino acids. The CDR3 reads CASNSPDWSRETQYF.

The V call is TRBV11-2, the J call TRBJ2-1; with no DNA, the TCRdb D assignment of TRBD1 cannot be verified. CDR1 and CDR2 (germline): SGHAT, FQNNGV. This CDR3 comprises 14 residues. The CDR3 is CASSLSYPGNEQFF.

The V and J genes are TRBV6-5 and TRBJ2-2. This CDR3 comprises 14 residues. The germline V gene encodes CDR1 MNHEY and CDR2 SVGAGI. CDR3 loop: CASILDQNTGELFF.

This sequence joins TRBV19 and TRBJ1-2; TCRdb indicates TRBD1, and absent DNA this call remains unverified. Germline loops: CDR1 LNHDA, CDR2 SQIVND (reference sequence). The CDR3 loop spans 15 amino acids. The CDR3 protein is CASTNSPGGTYGYTF.